Following are 29 T cell receptor beta chains from one sample sequenced in a study of CD8+CD57+ T cells in acquired aplastic anemia. It was genomic DNA that served as the template for profiling TCR beta VDJ and CDR3. TCRdb analysed the reads with MiXCR anew, one entry per CDR3 protein. The sample lists about 58,000 distinct CDR3 sequences; around 60% were seen once. For sequencing, patients were chosen who had shown expansion of CD8+CD57+ cells by flow cytometry. Sequenced input: sorted CD4+, CD8+, or CD8+CD57+ T cells (not recorded which) from PBMCs. The receptors come from a human donor with aplastic anemia.

The table lists this clonotype with a few counts. J is TRBJ2-2 and V is TRBV11-3; a weak D match, TRBD2 (6 bases). The V gene's germline CDR1 is SGHNT and CDR2 YENEEA. This CDR3 comprises 14 residues. Trimming stripped 5 bases from V and 3 bases from J, with 10 bases between. The CDR3 spells CASSRGTDTGELFF. CDR3 sequence (DNA): TGTGCCAGCAGCCGGGGGACGGACACCGGGGAGCTGTTTTTT.

V is TRBV7-3 and J is TRBJ1-1; D gene unclear. Germline V CDR1 and CDR2: SGHTA, FQGTGA. Trimming stripped 5 bases from V and 7 bases from J, with 11 bases between. This CDR3 region has 12 residues. The CDR3 sequence: CASSQGGGEAFF. The CDR3 bases are TGTGCCAGCAGCCAAGGCGGTGGTGAAGCTTTCTTT. Using reference TRBV7-3 and TRBJ1-1 for the parts outside the CDR3, the full variable domain is GAGVSQTPSNKVTEKGKYVELRCDPISGHTALYWYRQSLGQGPEFLIYFQGTGAADDSGLPNDRFFAVRPEGSVSTLKIQRTERGDSAVYLCASSQGGGEAFFGQGTRLTVV.

The rearrangement uses TRBV29-1 and TRBJ1-2; D gene uncertain. Germline V gene lookup returns CDR1 SQVTM and CDR2 ANQGSEA. There are 10 residues in the CDR3. The V gene lost 6 bases and the J gene lost 7 bases, with 9 bases spanning the gap. For the CDR3, the DNA is TGCAGCGTACTCGCGAGTGGCTACACCTTC. Translating it yields CSVLASGYTF. Using reference TRBV29-1 and TRBJ1-2 for the parts outside the CDR3, the full variable domain is SAVISQKPSRDICQRGTSLTIQCQVDSQVTMMFWYRQQPGQSLTLIATANQGSEATYESGFVIDKFPISRPNLTFSTLTVSNMSPEDSSIYLCSVLASGYTFGSGTRLTVV.

The chain couples TRBV15 to TRBJ1-2; 9 positions agree with TRBD1. Unmatched junction bases numbered 1, after V lost 3 bases and J lost 5 bases. CDR1 and CDR2 (germline): LNHNV, YYDKDF (reference sequence). The length of the CDR3 is 13 residues. The CDR3 sequence is CATSSGQGYGYTF. The CDR3 nucleotides are TGTGCCACCAGCAGCGGACAGGGGTATGGCTACACCTTC.

The chain combines TRBV24-1 with TRBJ2-1; 8 nucleotides align to TRBD2. This CDR3 is built from 16 residues. V lost 6 bases to trimming and J lost 3 bases; unmatched junction nucleotides: 9. Germline lookup yields CDR1 KGHDR and CDR2 SFDVKD. This CDR3 is CATSSAGGDDYNEQFF. For the CDR3, the DNA is TGTGCCACCAGTTCAGCCGGGGGGGATGACTACAATGAGCAGTTCTTC.

This chain joins TRBV11-1 and TRBJ2-4; 8 bases map to TRBD1. Germline values: CDR1 SGHAT, CDR2 FQDESV (reference sequence). The CDR3 covers 14 residues. The trim removed 5 bases at V and 7 bases at J, leaving 7 bases unmatched. In DNA, the CDR3 is TGTGCCAGCAGCCGTGGACAGGGTAGTAACATTCAGTACTTC. Translating gives CASSRGQGSNIQYF.

This chain connects TRBV19 to TRBJ2-7; D is unresolved. Trimming took 10 bases from V and 6 from J, leaving 19 bases between them. Germline loops: CDR1 LNHDA, CDR2 SQIVND (reference sequence). CDR3 length: 13 amino acids. CDR3 sequence (DNA): TGTGCCACAGCGTACTTGGCGTCAGCCGAGCAGTACTTC. This gives the protein CATAYLASAEQYF.

The V and J genes are TRBV19 and TRBJ2-3, with D perhaps TRBD2 (6 bases). The CDR3 runs to 17 residues. CDR1 is LNHDA, CDR2 SQIVND, per germline (reference sequence). V lost 5 bases, J lost 4 bases, and 22 bases lay in between. The CDR3, as DNA: TGTGCCAGTAGTGAAAGGTTTTTGTCTCGGGGGTCAGATACGCAGTATTTT. Translated: CASSERFLSRGSDTQYF.

This clonotype was counted at least ten times. The genes are TRBV7-2 and TRBJ1-5; D is uncertain. The germline gives CDR1 SGHTA, CDR2 FQGNSA. The ends were cut back, 1 base at V and 7 bases at J, with 11 bases in the middle. The CDR3 is made up of 14 amino acids. The chain's CDR3 is CASSLGGGWQPQHF. CDR3 bases: TGTGCCAGCAGCTTAGGGGGAGGGTGGCAGCCCCAGCATTTT.

This clonotype was detected many times. The genes are TRBV3-1 and TRBJ1-1, with no clear D. The V end lost 1 base, the J end lost 3 bases, and 9 bases lay between the germline ends. Germline CDR1 LGHDT, CDR2 YNNKEL (reference sequence). This CDR3 spans 14 amino acids. The CDR3 spells CASSQARVYTEAFF. Written as DNA, the CDR3 is TGTGCCAGCAGCCAAGCCCGGGTGTACACTGAAGCTTTCTTT.

The V gene is TRBV6-1, the J gene TRBJ2-3; D gene unclear. Looked up from germline, CDR1 is MNHNS and CDR2 is SASEGT. The length of the CDR3 is 14 residues. V was shortened by 7 bases and J by 2 bases, with 13 bases between the two germline ends. The CDR3 DNA reads TGTGCCAGCACCCCCAGGATAAACACAGATACGCAGTATTTT. It specifies CASTPRINTDTQYF.

This clonotype was observed a few times. J is TRBJ1-2 and V is TRBV19, with 8 bases fitting TRBD1. V shed 8 bases and J 2 bases; nucleotides not matched to a gene: 7. This CDR3 is built from 14 residues. Per the germline V gene, CDR1 is LNHDA and CDR2 is SQIVND (reference sequence). CDR3 bases: TGTGCCAGTTCCAGGGGGCCTGGAAACTATGGCTACACCTTC. Translation gives CASSRGPGNYGYTF.

The rearrangement uses TRBV19 and TRBJ2-5, with D tentatively TRBD2 (6 bases). The CDR3 has 12 residues. The ends were cut back, 8 bases at V and 1 base at J, with 8 bases in the middle. CDR1 is LNHDA and CDR2 is SQIVND in the germline V gene (reference sequence). The CDR3 nucleotides are TGTGCCAGTGACGGGGGCCAAGAGACCCAGTACTTC. It is translated as CASDGGQETQYF.

This chain connects TRBV2 to TRBJ1-2; no reliable D call. Germline lookup yields CDR1 SNHLY and CDR2 FYNNEI. Trimming removed 6 bases from V and 8 bases from J, with 10 bases in between. The CDR3 is made up of 11 amino acids. CDR3 DNA: TGTGCCAGCAGCTCAAATGGGGGCTACACCTTC. Translation gives CASSSNGGYTF.

This chain uses TRBV24-1 with TRBJ2-2; D is perhaps TRBD2 (5 bases). With 2 bases removed from V and 2 bases from J, the gap between germline ends came to 8 bases. Germline CDR1 KGHDR, CDR2 SFDVKD. The CDR3 length is 15 residues. The CDR3 region has the DNA TGTGCCACCAGTGATTATGGAGGCAACACCGGGGAGCTGTTTTTT. Protein product: CATSDYGGNTGELFF.

The chain links TRBV2 to TRBJ1-1; a possible D gene is TRBD1 (5 bases). V gave up 7 bases and J gave up 5 bases, with 14 bases separating them. Germline V gene data show CDR1 as SNHLY and CDR2 as FYNNEI. The CDR3 runs to 13 residues. The CDR3 DNA is TGTGCCAGCAACCAGGGAGAAGGGACTGAAGCTTTCTTT. Residues: CASNQGEGTEAFF.

Comments on this clonotype: The junction departs from germline at one end; a sequencing error may be responsible. The rearrangement uses TRBV7-2 and TRBJ1-3; D unresolved. From germline, CDR1 is SGHTA and CDR2 FQGNSA. This CDR3 comprises 15 residues. CDR3 nucleotide sequence: TGTGCCAGCAGCTTAGGATCCGGACTTGGAATCACCATATATTTT. Its translation is CASSLGSGLGITIYF.

Comments on this clonotype: A much larger clone lies a single base off, so this may be a read error. The genes are TRBV4-1 and TRBJ1-1, with unresolved D. CDR1 and CDR2 (germline): MGHRA, YSYEKL. The CDR3 covers 13 residues. Trimming left V 8 bases short and J 4 bases short, with 14 bases between. CDR3 bases: TGCGCCAGCGGCCGGGGAAGGAGCACTGAAGCTTTCTTT. It is translated as CASGRGRSTEAFF.

Many counts were recorded for this clonotype. V gene TRBV5-1 combines with J gene TRBJ1-1, with unresolved D. The V gene's germline CDR1 is SGHRS and CDR2 YFSETQ. This CDR3 spans 15 amino acids. V lost 0 bases to trimming and J lost 0 bases, with 9 bases between them. CDR3 coding DNA: TGCGCCAGCAGCTTGGCCGACTTCATGAACACTGAAGCTTTCTTT. Translated, it gives CASSLADFMNTEAFF.

The V gene is TRBV20-1, the J gene TRBJ2-3; D call uncertain. Germline assignment: CDR1 DFQATT and CDR2 SNEGSKA (reference sequence). Trimming removed 3 bases at V and 6 bases at J, with 13 bases between. The CDR3 runs 13 residues. The DNA for the CDR3 is TGCAGTGCTAGCCAGGAAGTGGACGATACGCAGTATTTT. Protein: CSASQEVDDTQYF.

The J gene is TRBJ2-1, the V gene TRBV29-1; 13 bases map to TRBD2. This CDR3 is 12 amino acids long. Germline lookup yields CDR1 SQVTM and CDR2 ANQGSEA. With 5 bases clipped from V and 15 bases from J, the junction kept 7 bases outside the gene matches. The CDR3 here is CSVLGLAGSRFF. Written as DNA, the CDR3 is TGCAGCGTTCTGGGACTAGCGGGAAGTAGGTTCTTC.

CDR3 bases: TGTGCCAGCAGTTCCCTTGGGCCAGACACCCGGATCTACGAGCAGTACTTC. It is translated as CASSSLGPDTRIYEQYF. The chain recombines TRBV6-5 with TRBJ2-7, with D unclear. V lost 4 bases and J 3 bases, leaving 22 bases between the germline ends. The germline CDR1 and CDR2 sequences are MNHEY and SVGAGI. The CDR3 extends over 17 amino acids.

V and J are TRBV5-6 and TRBJ2-3, with 11 bases lining up with TRBD1. Germline CDR1 and CDR2: SGHDT and YYEEEE. V dropped 4 bases and J dropped 1; count of bases not matched to a gene: 5. This CDR3 has 16 residues. For the CDR3, the DNA is TGTGCCAGCAGCAGAGGGACAGGGGGTGGCACAGATACGCAGTATTTT. Residues: CASSRGTGGGTDTQYF.

This chain links TRBV20-1 with TRBJ1-6; perhaps TRBD1 as D (5 bases). Germline CDR1 and CDR2: DFQATT and SNEGSKA (reference sequence). V lost 4 bases and J 10 bases, leaving 20 bases between the germline ends. The CDR3 totals 15 residues. The CDR3 loop reads CSATVLGESRSPLHF. CDR3 coding DNA: TGCAGTGCTACGGTATTAGGGGAATCTCGATCACCCCTCCACTTT.

This clonotype was counted once. The V and J genes are TRBV24-1 and TRBJ2-3; TRBD1 matches at 7 bases. Germline V lookup: CDR1 KGHDR, CDR2 SFDVKD. This CDR3 contains 15 residues. V gave up 4 bases and J gave up 0 bases; unmatched junction bases: 3. The CDR3 DNA reads as TGTGCCACCAGTGACCCAGGGGGTAGCACAGATACGCAGTATTTT. This gives the protein CATSDPGGSTDTQYF.

This chain connects TRBV20-1 to TRBJ2-7; D may be TRBD2 (5 bases). Trimming took off 5 bases at V and 3 bases at J, with 11 bases between the two ends. The CDR3 spans 12 residues. Germline CDR1 DFQATT, CDR2 SNEGSKA (reference sequence). CDR3 bases: TGCAGTGCTTCCGAGGACTTCTACGAGCAGTACTTC. It yields the protein CSASEDFYEQYF.

The chain combines TRBV29-1 with TRBJ1-6, with D possibly being TRBD1 (6 bases). Germline loops: CDR1 SQVTM, CDR2 ANQGSEA. V lost 0 bases, J lost 13 bases, and 19 bases lay in between. CDR3 length: 15 residues. In nucleotides, the CDR3 is TGCAGCGTTGAAGAGCGGGACACCAGGTTGAGGCCCCTCCACTTT. Amino acids: CSVEERDTRLRPLHF.

This clonotype is termed medium-sized. V is TRBV10-3 and J is TRBJ2-1; no clear D gene. Germline CDR1 is ENHRY and CDR2 is SYGVKD. The V end lost 2 bases, the J end lost 6 bases, and 8 bases lay between the germline ends. CDR3 length equals 13 residues. The CDR3 here is CAISEQLSNEQFF. DNA of the CDR3: TGTGCCATCAGTGAGCAGTTAAGCAATGAGCAGTTCTTC.

The gene calls are TRBV10-2 and TRBJ1-1; D is ambiguous. Germline V gene lookup returns CDR1 WSHSY and CDR2 SAAADI. This CDR3 region has 15 residues. Trimming took off 4 bases at V and 3 bases at J, with 15 bases between the two ends. The CDR3: CASSGKAHEDTEAFF. CDR3 bases: TGCGCCAGCAGTGGTAAGGCCCACGAGGACACTGAAGCTTTCTTT.